Shown below are 18 T cell receptor beta chains from a single sample sequenced in a study of metastatic and nonmetastatic thyroid tumors. None of the patients had undergone any treatment ahead of thyroid surgery. TCRdb reassembled clones from the PCR reads with MiXCR. The profile covers a few thousand clones, with just over 35% appearing a single time and approximately 19% taken by the ten largest. Sequences were obtained from adjacent normal tissue. The receptors here all came from a female donor with papillary thyroid cancer or a benign thyroid nodule (not recorded which). Some clones in this sample may be carry-over from other donors' samples.

The chain couples TRBV11-1 to TRBJ1-6; no firm D call. The V end was cut by 1 base, the J end by 9 bases, with 16 bases between. Germline loops: CDR1 SGHAT, CDR2 FQDESV (reference sequence). This CDR3 region has 16 residues. The CDR3 coding sequence is TGTGCCAGCAGCTTAGGAGGCTGTGGAGGTACTTCACCCCTCCACTTT. Its translation: CASSLGGCGGTSPLHF.

The J gene is TRBJ2-3, the V gene TRBV7-2, with D unclear. The CDR3 is 12 amino acids. The V end lost 4 bases, the J end lost 4 bases, and 6 bases lay between the germline ends. Germline loops: CDR1 SGHTA, CDR2 FQGNSA. The CDR3 DNA follows: TGTGCCAGCAGCTCCCTCCCAGATACGCAGTATTTT. This codes for CASSSLPDTQYF.

The CDR3 coding sequence is TGTGCCAGCAGCTTTGATACTCGAACCCTCCACTTT. Translating gives CASSFDTRTLHF. This rearrangement joins TRBV7-9 to TRBJ1-6; D remains ambiguous. Germline V gene sequence: CDR1 SEHNR, CDR2 FQNEAQ (reference sequence). The CDR3 length is 12 residues. V gave up 3 bases and J gave up 14 bases, with 11 bases separating them.

V gene TRBV11-3 combines with J gene TRBJ2-3; D is uncertain. The CDR3 has 13 residues. V shed 5 bases and J shed 1 base, with 7 bases lying between them. CDR1 SGHNT and CDR2 YENEEA come from the germline V gene. The CDR3 DNA follows: TGTGCCAGCAGCCCCTCGGGCACAGATACGCAGTATTTT. Translation gives CASSPSGTDTQYF.

This clone is classed as large. The chain is built from TRBV2 and TRBJ2-2; 13 bases map to TRBD2. This CDR3 has 16 amino acids. V was clipped by 2 bases and J by 5 bases; unmatched bases: 2. Germline V gene sequence: CDR1 SNHLY, CDR2 FYNNEI. The CDR3 bases are TGTGCCAGCAGTGAAACTAGCGGGAGGGCAACCGGGGAGCTGTTTTTT. The encoded protein is CASSETSGRATGELFF. The full variable domain, in which reference TRBV2 and TRBJ2-2 provide the parts outside the CDR3, is EPEVTQTPSHQVTQMGQEVILRCVPISNHLYFYWYRQILGQKVEFLVSFYNNEISEKSEIFDDQFSVERPDGSNFTLKIRSTKLEDSAMYFCASSETSGRATGELFFGEGSRLTVL.

A few counts support this clone. V and J are TRBV28 and TRBJ1-5, with D uncertain. V lost 0 bases, J lost 6 bases, and 18 bases lay in between. The CDR3 is 17 residues long. The germline CDR1 and CDR2 sequences are MDHEN and SYDVKM. CDR3 DNA: TGTGCCAGCAGTTTATGGGCGAACAGAATTAGTCGTCAGCCCCAGCATTTT. Protein product: CASSLWANRISRQPQHF.

This clone was observed once. The rearrangement links TRBV19 to TRBJ2-2; 9 bases agree with TRBD1. Germline CDR1 is LNHDA and CDR2 is SQIVND (reference sequence). The V gene end was trimmed by 5 bases and the J gene end by 4 bases; junction bases not matched to a gene: 8. The CDR3 covers 16 residues. The CDR3 here is CASSAWTGDITGELFF. CDR3 DNA sequence: TGTGCCAGTAGTGCCTGGACAGGGGACATCACCGGGGAGCTGTTTTTT.

This clone came up a few times. The chain carries TRBV6-1 and TRBJ1-1, with D unresolved. CDR1 and CDR2 (germline): MNHNS, SASEGT. V lost 5 bases and J lost 8, with 12 bases in between. CDR3 size: 12 residues. The CDR3, as DNA: TGTGCCAGCAGTTCGGCCAGCAGGGAAGCTTTCTTT. Translating gives CASSSASREAFF.

Only a few counts were recorded for this clone. The genes are TRBV15 and TRBJ2-1; the D call may be TRBD1 or TRBD2 (5 bases each). Germline assignment: CDR1 LNHNV and CDR2 YYDKDF (reference sequence). The CDR3 covers 13 residues. V was pared by 5 bases and J by 8 bases, with 13 bases between. The CDR3 sequence is CATSLRRGDEQFF. The CDR3 DNA reads TGTGCCACCAGCTTGAGAAGGGGAGATGAGCAGTTCTTC. Combining the CDR3 with reference TRBV15 and TRBJ2-1 gives the whole variable domain DAMVIQNPRYQVTQFGKPVTLSCSQTLNHNVMYWYQQKSSQAPKLLFHYYDKDFNNEADTPDNFQSRRPNTSFCFLDIRSPGLGDTAMYLCATSLRRGDEQFFGPGTRLTVL.

J is TRBJ1-2 and V is TRBV6-2 or TRBV6-3, with D possibly being TRBD1 (5 bases). CDR1 and CDR2 from the germline V gene are MNHEY and SVGEGT. The length of the CDR3 is 15 residues. With 2 bases removed from V and 2 bases from J, the gap between germline ends came to 12 bases. CDR3 protein: CASSYARTPNYGYTF. The CDR3 nucleotides are TGTGCCAGCAGTTACGCACGGACACCGAACTATGGCTACACCTTC.

The genes are TRBV11-3 and TRBJ1-6; no reliable D call. CDR1 and CDR2 (germline): SGHNT, YENEEA. V gave up 6 bases and J gave up 13 bases, with 13 bases separating them. The CDR3 extends over 12 amino acids. The DNA for the CDR3 is TGTGCCAGCAGGATGGGTGGAGGTCCCCTCCACTTT. Its translation is CASRMGGGPLHF.

The chain recombines TRBV15 with TRBJ2-7; TRBD1 is a possible D gene (6 bases). The CDR3 consists of 14 residues. The V and J ends lost 2 bases and 4 bases respectively, with 12 bases between them. CDR1 is LNHNV and CDR2 is YYDKDF in the germline V gene (reference sequence). Here the CDR3 reads CATSRTTTGYEQYF. The CDR3 bases are TGTGCCACCAGCAGAACTACGACAGGATACGAGCAGTACTTC.

V usage is TRBV9 and J usage is TRBJ2-7; 7 bases are a match to TRBD1. There are 15 residues in the CDR3. Germline V gives CDR1 SGDLS, CDR2 YYNGEE. With 5 bases clipped from V and 3 bases from J, the junction kept 11 bases outside the gene matches. CDR3 region: CASRISRAGGYEQYF. The CDR3 nucleotides are TGTGCCAGCAGGATCTCCCGGGCAGGGGGCTACGAGCAGTACTTC.

The genes are TRBV27 and TRBJ2-6; either TRBD1 or TRBD2 may supply D (6 bases each). Per the germline V gene, CDR1 is MNHEY and CDR2 is SMNVEV (reference sequence). Trimming stripped 4 bases from V and 2 bases from J, with 15 bases between. The CDR3 has 17 amino acids. This CDR3 is CASSSATGRTGANVLTF. CDR3 DNA sequence: TGTGCCAGCAGTTCGGCTACAGGGAGGACTGGGGCCAACGTCCTGACTTTC.

In this sample, this clone turned up once. V and J are TRBV5-6 and TRBJ1-2, with a possible D match to TRBD1 (6 bases). CDR1 and CDR2 from the germline V gene are SGHDT and YYEEEE. This CDR3 is 13 amino acids long. The ends were cut back, 4 bases at V and 5 bases at J, with 12 bases in the middle. This chain's CDR3 is CASSRTGPYGYTF. CDR3 nucleotide sequence: TGTGCCAGCAGCCGTACAGGGCCTTATGGCTACACCTTC. The whole variable domain, remainder taken from reference TRBV5-6 and TRBJ1-2, is DAGVTQSPTHLIKTRGQQVTLRCSPKSGHDTVSWYQQALGQGPQFIFQYYEEEERQRGNFPDRFSGHQFPNYSSELNVNALLLGDSALYLCASSRTGPYGYTFGSGTRLTVV.

The chain uses TRBV3-1 and TRBJ2-3, with 9 positions matching TRBD1. Trimming at V came to 4 bases and at J to 2 bases, leaving 7 bases not matched to a gene. Per germline, CDR1 LGHDT and CDR2 YNNKEL (reference sequence). This CDR3 has 16 amino acids. The CDR3 spells CASSLGTGSITDTQYF. The CDR3 coding sequence is TGTGCCAGCAGCCTGGGGACAGGGTCAATCACAGATACGCAGTATTTT.

The rearrangement links TRBV5-1 to TRBJ2-6, with 8 bases matching TRBD1. The CDR3 length is 18 residues. The germline V gene encodes CDR1 SGHRS and CDR2 YFSETQ. J was trimmed by 0 bases and V by 1 base; bases with no gene match: 6. This CDR3 reads CASSLWGQENSGANVLTF. The CDR3 region has the DNA TGCGCCAGCAGCTTGTGGGGACAGGAGAACTCTGGGGCCAACGTCCTGACTTTC.

In this sample, this clone is large. This chain uses TRBV6-4 with TRBJ2-3; D is possibly TRBD1 (6 bases). The germline CDR1 and CDR2 sequences are MRHNA and SNTAGT. Trimming left V 0 bases short and J 1 base short, with 8 bases between. The CDR3 has 15 amino acids. CDR3 loop: CASSDSSGGTDTQYF. The CDR3 DNA follows: TGTGCCAGCAGTGACTCGTCAGGGGGCACAGATACGCAGTATTTT.